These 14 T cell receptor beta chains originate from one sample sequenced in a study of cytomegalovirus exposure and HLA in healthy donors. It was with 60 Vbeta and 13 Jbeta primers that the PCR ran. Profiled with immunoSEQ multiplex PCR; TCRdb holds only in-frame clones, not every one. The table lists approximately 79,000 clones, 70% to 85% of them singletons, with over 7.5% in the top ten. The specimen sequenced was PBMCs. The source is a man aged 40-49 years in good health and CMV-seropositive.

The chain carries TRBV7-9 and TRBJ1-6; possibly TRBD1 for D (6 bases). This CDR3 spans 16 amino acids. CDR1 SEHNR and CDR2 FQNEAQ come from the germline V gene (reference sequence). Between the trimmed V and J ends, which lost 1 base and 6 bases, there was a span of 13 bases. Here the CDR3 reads CASSLEGGAVNSPLHF. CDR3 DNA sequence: TGTGCCAGCAGCTTAGAAGGGGGGGCGGTTAATTCACCCCTCCACTTT.

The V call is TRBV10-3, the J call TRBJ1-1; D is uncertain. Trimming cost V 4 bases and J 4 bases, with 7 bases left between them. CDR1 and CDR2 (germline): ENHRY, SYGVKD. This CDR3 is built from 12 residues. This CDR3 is CAISGGSTEAFF. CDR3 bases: TGTGCCATCAGTGGAGGGTCCACTGAAGCTTTCTTT.

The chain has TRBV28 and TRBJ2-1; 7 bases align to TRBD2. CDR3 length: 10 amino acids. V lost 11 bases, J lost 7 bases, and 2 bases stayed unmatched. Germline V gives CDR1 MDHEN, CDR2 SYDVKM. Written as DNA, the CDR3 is TGTGCCGGGAGGGCGAATGAGCAGTTCTTC. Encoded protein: CAGRANEQFF.

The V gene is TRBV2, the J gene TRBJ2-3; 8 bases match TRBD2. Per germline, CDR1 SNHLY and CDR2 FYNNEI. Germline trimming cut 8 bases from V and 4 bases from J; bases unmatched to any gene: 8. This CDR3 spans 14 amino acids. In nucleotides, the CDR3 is TGTGCCAGCCTTGTAGCGGGGCAGGCAGATACGCAGTATTTT. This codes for CASLVAGQADTQYF.

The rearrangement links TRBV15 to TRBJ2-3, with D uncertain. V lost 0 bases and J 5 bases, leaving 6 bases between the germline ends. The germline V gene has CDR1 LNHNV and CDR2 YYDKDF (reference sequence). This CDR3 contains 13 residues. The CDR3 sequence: CATSRDRVDTQYF. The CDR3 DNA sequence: TGTGCCACCAGCAGAGATCGCGTAGATACGCAGTATTTT.

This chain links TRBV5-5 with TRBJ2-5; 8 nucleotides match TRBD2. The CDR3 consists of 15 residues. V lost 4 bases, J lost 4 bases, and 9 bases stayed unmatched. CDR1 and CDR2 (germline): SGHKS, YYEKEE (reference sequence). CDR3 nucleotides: TGTGCCAGCAGCCTGCTCAGCACTAGCGGAGAGACCCAGTACTTC. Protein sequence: CASSLLSTSGETQYF. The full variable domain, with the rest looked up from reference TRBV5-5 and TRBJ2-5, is DAGVTQSPTHLIKTRGQQVTLRCSPISGHKSVSWYQQVLGQGPQFIFQYYEKEERGRGNFPDRFSARQFPNYSSELNVNALLLGDSALYLCASSLLSTSGETQYFGPGTRLLVL.

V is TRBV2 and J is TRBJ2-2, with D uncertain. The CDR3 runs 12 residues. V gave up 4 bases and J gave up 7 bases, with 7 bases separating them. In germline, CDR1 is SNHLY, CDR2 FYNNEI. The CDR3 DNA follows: TGTGCCAGCAGTGGTTCGTTCGGGGAGCTGTTTTTT. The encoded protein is CASSGSFGELFF.

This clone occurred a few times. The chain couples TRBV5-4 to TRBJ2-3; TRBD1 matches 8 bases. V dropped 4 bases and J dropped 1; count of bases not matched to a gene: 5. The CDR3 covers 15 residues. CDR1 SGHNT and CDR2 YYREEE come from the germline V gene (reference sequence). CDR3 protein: CASSRATGGTDTQYF. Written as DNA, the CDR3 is TGTGCCAGCAGCCGGGCGACAGGGGGCACAGATACGCAGTATTTT.

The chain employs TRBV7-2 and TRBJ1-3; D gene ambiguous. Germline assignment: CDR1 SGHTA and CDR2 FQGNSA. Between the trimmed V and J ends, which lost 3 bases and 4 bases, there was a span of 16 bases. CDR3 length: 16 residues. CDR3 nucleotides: TGTGCCAGCAGCTTCCGGGAGTCCTTAGGGGGAAACACCATATATTTT. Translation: CASSFRESLGGNTIYF.

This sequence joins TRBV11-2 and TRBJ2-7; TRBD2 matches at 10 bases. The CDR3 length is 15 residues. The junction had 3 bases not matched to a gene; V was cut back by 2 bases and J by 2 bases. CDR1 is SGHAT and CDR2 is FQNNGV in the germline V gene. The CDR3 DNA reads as TGTGCCAGCAGCTTACTAGCGGGGGATGCCTACGAGCAGTACTTC. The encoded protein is CASSLLAGDAYEQYF.

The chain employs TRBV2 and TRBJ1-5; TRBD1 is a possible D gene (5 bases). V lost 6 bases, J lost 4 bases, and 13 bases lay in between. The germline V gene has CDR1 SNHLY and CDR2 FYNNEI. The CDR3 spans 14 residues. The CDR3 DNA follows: TGTGCCAGCAGCGACAGCAACTGGAATCAGCCCCAGCATTTT. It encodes CASSDSNWNQPQHF.

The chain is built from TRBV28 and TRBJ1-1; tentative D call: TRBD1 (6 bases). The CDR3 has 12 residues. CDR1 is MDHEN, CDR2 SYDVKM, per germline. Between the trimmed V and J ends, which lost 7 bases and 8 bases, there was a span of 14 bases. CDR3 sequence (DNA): TGTGCCAGCAAAACAGGGAAGGGAGAAGCTTTCTTT. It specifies CASKTGKGEAFF.

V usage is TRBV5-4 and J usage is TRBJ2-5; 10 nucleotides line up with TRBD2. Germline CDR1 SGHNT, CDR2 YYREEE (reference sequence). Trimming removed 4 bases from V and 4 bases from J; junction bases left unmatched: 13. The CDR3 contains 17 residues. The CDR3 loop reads CASSPPASGGSGETQYF. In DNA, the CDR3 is TGTGCCAGCAGCCCGCCCGCTAGCGGGGGATCAGGAGAGACCCAGTACTTC.

The DNA of the CDR3 is TGTGCCAGCACCACAGGGGCAGGGGTCACTGAAGCTTTCTTT. It translates to CASTTGAGVTEAFF. The gene calls are TRBV25-1 and TRBJ1-1, with 7 bases fitting TRBD1. The CDR3 totals 14 residues. Germline CDR1 and CDR2: MGHDK and SYGVNS. The trim removed 7 bases at V and 4 bases at J, leaving 9 bases unmatched.